The subject of this entry is one T cell receptor (beta chain). Its antigen remains unknown. Trimming shortened V by 1 base and J by 3 bases, and 12 bases separated the two germline ends. Germline loops: CDR1 MNHEY, CDR2 SMNVEV (reference sequence). The CDR3 contains 15 residues. Profiled with immunoSEQ multiplex PCR; TCRdb holds only in-frame clones, not every one. Of about 410,000 clones in the sample, 92% were seen once. The treatment here: roughly 19 received Ad26.COV2.S at low or high dose, single or two shots; a few received placebo; per-sample allocation not given. Sampling occurred on day 63 after the first vaccine or placebo injection. The data are from a study of Ad26.COV2.S vaccination and SARS-CoV-2 variants. Looking at the study overall: Each vaccinee took Ad26.COV2.S intramuscularly, once or twice 56 days apart. Regarding the study as a whole: Similar non-spike TCR breadth was seen in vaccine and placebo recipients. After vaccination, substantial breadth of spike-specific CD8+ and CD4+ responses was reported.

The gene calls are TRBV27 and TRBJ1-1, with D unclear. The specimen comprised peripheral blood, sampled in a trial of Ad26.COV2.S vaccine versus placebo. This sequence was found in a person aged 18 to 59 who received the Ad26.COV2.S COVID-19 vaccine or a placebo. CDR3 sequence reads: CASSLYSPVYTEAFF. The DNA of the CDR3 is TGTGCCAGCAGTTTATACTCCCCAGTCTACACTGAAGCTTTCTTT.